The TCR beta chain described here comes from a study of cytomegalovirus exposure and HLA in healthy donors. Libraries were prepared by immunoSEQ multiplex PCR; TCRdb keeps only in-frame clonotypes and omits some of them. This table holds over 100,000 clones, about 95% found once. The CDR3 contains 14 residues. With 4 bases removed from V and 4 bases from J, the gap between germline ends came to 15 bases. CDR1 is SGHRS and CDR2 is YFSETQ in the germline V gene. The sequencing sample was made of PBMCs. This sequence originates from a woman under 30 in good health and CMV-seronegative. The chain combines TRBV5-1 with TRBJ2-7, with D tentatively TRBD2 (5 bases). DNA of the CDR3: TGCGCCAGCAGCGAAGCGGCACTGTCTTACGAGCAGTACTTC. Translating gives CASSEAALSYEQYF.